This T cell receptor (beta chain) was recovered during a study of response to subunit inactivated influenza vaccine. TCRdb re-derived calls from the RT-PCR reads in MiXCR, one entry per CDR3 protein. The sample lists about 540,000 distinct CDR3 sequences; approximately 14% were seen once. Study-wide results and limits: It was suggested by the authors that few new T cells are recruited by each seasonal influenza vaccination.

This clonotype was seen many times. Its matching antigen is unknown. After removal of 1 base from V and 4 bases from J, the junction contained 3 bases not matched to a gene. Germline CDR1 is LGHDT and CDR2 is YNNKEL (reference sequence). CDR3 size: 15 residues. The chain employs TRBV3-1 and TRBJ1-5, with 8 bases aligning to TRBD1. The receptor was derived from a man between 50 and 59 years old who received an inactivated influenza vaccine. The material was PBMCs from blood, obtained about 13 days after vaccination. CDR3 DNA sequence: TGTGCCAGCAGCCAAGGAACAGGGGGGAATCAGCCCCAGCATTTT. Protein product: CASSQGTGGNQPQHF.